This T cell receptor (beta chain) was retrieved from a study of blood T cell repertoires in COVID-19. Across the study: In each case, the material was cDNA or gDNA derived from T cells, B-cell-depleted T cells, or PBMCs.

This clone was seen a single time. Germline V gene data show CDR1 as SGDLS and CDR2 as YYNGEE. The CDR3 length is 15 residues. Trimming cost V 4 bases and J 8 bases; bases outside gene matches: 11. Sequenced by immunoSEQ multiplex PCR; TCRdb stores in-frame clones only, minus some. The table includes fewer than 250,000 clones, approximately 83% detected once. The study drew participants aged about 18 to 95 years from around 24 US areas. Assignments of participants to cohorts depended upon their own reported clinical history. No more than 2 weeks before study entry, exposed participants had met a case of COVID-19.

The chain uses TRBV9 and TRBJ1-4; the match to TRBD1 covers 7 bases. The sequence was obtained from a woman in her forties who had been exposed to COVID-19. Sample: PBMCs or T cells enriched from blood (not recorded which). In nucleotides, the CDR3 is TGTGCCAGCAGCCCCCGAGAGGGGGCCGGGGAAAAACTGTTTTTT. As protein: CASSPREGAGEKLFF.